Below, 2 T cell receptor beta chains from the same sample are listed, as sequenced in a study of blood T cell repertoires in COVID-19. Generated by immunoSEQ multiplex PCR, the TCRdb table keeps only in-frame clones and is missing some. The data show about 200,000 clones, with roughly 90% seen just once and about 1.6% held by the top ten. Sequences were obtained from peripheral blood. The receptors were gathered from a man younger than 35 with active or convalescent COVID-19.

CDR3 sequence reads: CASNRGGSGNTIYF. For the CDR3, the DNA is TGTGCCAGCAACAGGGGTGGATCTGGAAACACCATATATTTT. The genes are TRBV6-5 and TRBJ1-3; TRBD1 aligns across 7 bases. Trimming cost V 7 bases and J 1 base; bases outside gene matches: 4. Germline V lookup: CDR1 MNHEY, CDR2 SVGAGI. The length of the CDR3 is 14 residues.

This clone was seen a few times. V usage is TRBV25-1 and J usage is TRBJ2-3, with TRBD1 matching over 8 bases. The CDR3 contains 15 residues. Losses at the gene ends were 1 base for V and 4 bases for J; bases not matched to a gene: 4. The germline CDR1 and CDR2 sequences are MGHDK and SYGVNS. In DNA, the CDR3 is TGTGCCAGCAGTGAATTCACAGGGGGTTCAGATACGCAGTATTTT. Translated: CASSEFTGGSDTQYF.